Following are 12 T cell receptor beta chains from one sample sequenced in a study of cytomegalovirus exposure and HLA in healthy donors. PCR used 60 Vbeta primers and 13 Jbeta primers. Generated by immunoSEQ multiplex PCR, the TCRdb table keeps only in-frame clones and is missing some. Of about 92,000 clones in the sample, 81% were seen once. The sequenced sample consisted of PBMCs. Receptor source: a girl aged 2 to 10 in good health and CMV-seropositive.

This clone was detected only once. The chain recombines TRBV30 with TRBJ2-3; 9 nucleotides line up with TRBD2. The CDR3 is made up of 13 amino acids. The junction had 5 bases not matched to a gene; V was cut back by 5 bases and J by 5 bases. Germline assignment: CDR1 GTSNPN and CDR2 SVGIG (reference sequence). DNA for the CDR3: TGTGCCTGGTTGGCGGGAGGGCGAGATACGCAGTATTTT. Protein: CAWLAGGRDTQYF.

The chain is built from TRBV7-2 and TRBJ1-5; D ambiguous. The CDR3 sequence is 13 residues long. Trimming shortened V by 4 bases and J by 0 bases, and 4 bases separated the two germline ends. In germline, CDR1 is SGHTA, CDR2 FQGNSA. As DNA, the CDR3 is TGTGCCAGCAGCTCAGATAGCAATCAGCCCCAGCATTTT. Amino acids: CASSSDSNQPQHF. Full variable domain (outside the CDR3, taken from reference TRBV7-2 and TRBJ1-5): GAGVSQSPSNKVTEKGKDVELRCDPISGHTALYWYRQSLGQGLEFLIYFQGNSAPDKSGLPSDRFSAERTGGSVSTLTIQRTQQEDSAVYLCASSSDSNQPQHFGDGTRLSIL.

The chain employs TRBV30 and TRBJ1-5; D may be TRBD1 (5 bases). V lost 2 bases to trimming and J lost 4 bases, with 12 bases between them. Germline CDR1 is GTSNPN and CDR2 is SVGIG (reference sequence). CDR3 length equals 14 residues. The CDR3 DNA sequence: TGTGCCTGGAGTTCTCTGACAGAAAATCAGCCCCAGCATTTT. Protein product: CAWSSLTENQPQHF.

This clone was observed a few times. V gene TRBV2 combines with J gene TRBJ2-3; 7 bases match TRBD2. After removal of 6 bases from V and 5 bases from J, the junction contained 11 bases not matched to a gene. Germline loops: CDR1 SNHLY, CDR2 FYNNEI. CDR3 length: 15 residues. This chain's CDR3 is CASRKTWVAGDTQYF. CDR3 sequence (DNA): TGTGCCAGCAGAAAAACTTGGGTAGCGGGAGATACGCAGTATTTT.

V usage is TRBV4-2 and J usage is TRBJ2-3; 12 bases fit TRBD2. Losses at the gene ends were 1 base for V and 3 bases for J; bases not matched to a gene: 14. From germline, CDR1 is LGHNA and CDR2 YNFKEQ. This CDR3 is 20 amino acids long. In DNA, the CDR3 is TGTGCCAGCAGCCAAGTGCCCTCCCAACGACTAGCGGGAGTGACAGATACGCAGTATTTT. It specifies CASSQVPSQRLAGVTDTQYF.

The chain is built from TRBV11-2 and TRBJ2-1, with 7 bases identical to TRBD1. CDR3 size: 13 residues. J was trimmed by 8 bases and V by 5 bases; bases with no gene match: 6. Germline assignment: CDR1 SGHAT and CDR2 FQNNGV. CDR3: CASSILGGDEQFF. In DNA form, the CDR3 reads TGTGCCAGCAGCATCCTAGGGGGCGATGAGCAGTTCTTC.

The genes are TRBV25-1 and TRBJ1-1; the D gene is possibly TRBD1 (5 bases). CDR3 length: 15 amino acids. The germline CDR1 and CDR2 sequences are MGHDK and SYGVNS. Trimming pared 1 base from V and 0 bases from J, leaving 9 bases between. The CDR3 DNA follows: TGTGCCAGCAGTGAATGGGGGGTTCTGAACACTGAAGCTTTCTTT. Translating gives CASSEWGVLNTEAFF.

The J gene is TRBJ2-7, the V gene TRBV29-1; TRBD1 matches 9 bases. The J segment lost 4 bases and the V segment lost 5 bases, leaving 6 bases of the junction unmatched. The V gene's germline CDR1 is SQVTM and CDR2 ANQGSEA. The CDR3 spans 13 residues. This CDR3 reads CSVSSGQGYEQYF. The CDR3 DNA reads TGCAGCGTTTCCTCGGGACAGGGATACGAGCAGTACTTC.

CDR3 sequence (DNA): TGTGCCAGCAGTCTTGGACAGGGCCGCTACACCTTC. Encoded protein: CASSLGQGRYTF. V gene TRBV28 combines with J gene TRBJ1-2, with TRBD1 matching 8 bases. This CDR3 comprises 12 residues. Trimming at V came to 5 bases and at J to 9 bases, leaving 5 bases not matched to a gene. CDR1 MDHEN and CDR2 SYDVKM come from the germline V gene.

The CDR3 spells CASSEGTGDTGELFF. The DNA of the CDR3 is TGCGCCAGCAGTGAGGGGACAGGGGATACCGGGGAGCTGTTTTTT. This chain links TRBV10-1 with TRBJ2-2; 10 nucleotides line up with TRBD1. V was pared by 2 bases and J by 5 bases, with 2 bases of the junction left unmatched. The CDR3 extends over 15 amino acids. Germline V gene sequence: CDR1 WNHNN, CDR2 SYGVQD (reference sequence).

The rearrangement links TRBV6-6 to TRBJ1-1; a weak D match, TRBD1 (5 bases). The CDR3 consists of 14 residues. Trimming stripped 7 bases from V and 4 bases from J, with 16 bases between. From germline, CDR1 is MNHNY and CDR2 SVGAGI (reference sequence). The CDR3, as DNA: TGTGCCAGCAAAACAGGATCTGGGGCCACTGAAGCTTTCTTT. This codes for CASKTGSGATEAFF.

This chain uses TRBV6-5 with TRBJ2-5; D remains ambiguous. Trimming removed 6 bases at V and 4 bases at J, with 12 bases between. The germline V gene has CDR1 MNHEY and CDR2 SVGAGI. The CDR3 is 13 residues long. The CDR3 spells CASRALGRETQYF. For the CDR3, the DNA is TGTGCCAGCAGAGCCCTAGGAAGAGAGACCCAGTACTTC.